The 7 T cell receptor beta chains listed next were all sequenced from one sample in a study of CD8 T cells in ankylosing spondylitis. TCRdb reprocessed the 5' RACE reads via MiXCR and lists one record per CDR3 protein. The table has 250,000 to 350,000 distinct CDR3 sequences, about a fifth seen once. Sequenced: blood, either unsorted or a sorted T cell fraction (not recorded which). The receptors come from a female donor with ankylosing spondylitis or in good health (not recorded which).

V gene TRBV12-3 or TRBV12-4 combines with J gene TRBJ2-3; TRBD2 matches 13 bases. The CDR3 covers 17 residues. The V gene end was trimmed by 5 bases and the J gene end by 4 bases; junction bases not matched to a gene: 9. Here the CDR3 DNA reads TGTGCCAGCAGTCCGAGACTAGCGGGAGGTAGGGCAGATACGCAGTATTTT. Translating gives CASSPRLAGGRADTQYF.

This chain joins TRBV12-3 or TRBV12-4 and TRBJ1-5; no reliable D call. This CDR3 contains 10 residues. V dropped 8 bases and J dropped 7 bases, with 6 bases sitting between them. The CDR3 protein is CASGIQPQHF. CDR3 DNA sequence: TGTGCCAGCGGGATACAGCCCCAGCATTTT.

The chain employs TRBV20-1 and TRBJ2-1; 10 bases align to TRBD2. The CDR3 runs 16 residues. The V segment lost 2 bases and the J segment 4 bases; nucleotides outside the gene matches: 8. The V gene's germline CDR1 is DFQATT and CDR2 SNEGSKA (reference sequence). CDR3 region: CSARPPWTSGYNEQFF. The CDR3 coding sequence is TGCAGTGCTAGACCCCCCTGGACTAGCGGTTACAATGAGCAGTTCTTC.

The rearrangement uses TRBV20-1 and TRBJ2-3, with D possibly being TRBD2 (6 bases). Trimming shortened V by 6 bases and J by 0 bases, and 10 bases separated the two germline ends. This CDR3 has 13 residues. Germline CDR1 reads DFQATT; CDR2 reads SNEGSKA (reference sequence). The CDR3 sequence: CSAGSSSTDTQYF. CDR3 coding DNA: TGCAGTGCCGGGAGCAGCAGCACAGATACGCAGTATTTT.

The rearrangement uses TRBV11-2 and TRBJ2-1; 7 positions agree with TRBD2. Trimming cost V 4 bases and J 3 bases; bases outside gene matches: 9. The CDR3 length is 16 residues. Germline-derived CDR1 and CDR2 are SGHAT and FQNNGV. CDR3 DNA: TGTGCCAGCAGCTGGTTCGTTCAGCGGGACTACAATGAGCAGTTCTTC. Translating gives CASSWFVQRDYNEQFF.

This clonotype came up a few times. The V gene is TRBV30, the J gene TRBJ2-3; 9 nucleotides line up with TRBD2. V shed 0 bases and J 2 bases; nucleotides not matched to a gene: 6. Germline-derived CDR1 and CDR2 are GTSNPN and SVGIG (reference sequence). This CDR3 contains 16 residues. The CDR3 DNA sequence: TGTGCCTGGAGTGTAGGAGCGGGAGGACACACAGATACGCAGTATTTT. Its translation is CAWSVGAGGHTDTQYF.

This sequence joins TRBV20-1 and TRBJ2-7, with TRBD1 as a possible D gene (5 bases). The CDR3 length is 15 residues. Trimming left V 3 bases short and J 3 bases short, with 18 bases between. The germline gives CDR1 DFQATT, CDR2 SNEGSKA (reference sequence). The chain's CDR3 is CSASFSQSGHYEQYF. CDR3 in DNA: TGCAGTGCTAGTTTTTCCCAATCTGGACACTACGAGCAGTACTTC.